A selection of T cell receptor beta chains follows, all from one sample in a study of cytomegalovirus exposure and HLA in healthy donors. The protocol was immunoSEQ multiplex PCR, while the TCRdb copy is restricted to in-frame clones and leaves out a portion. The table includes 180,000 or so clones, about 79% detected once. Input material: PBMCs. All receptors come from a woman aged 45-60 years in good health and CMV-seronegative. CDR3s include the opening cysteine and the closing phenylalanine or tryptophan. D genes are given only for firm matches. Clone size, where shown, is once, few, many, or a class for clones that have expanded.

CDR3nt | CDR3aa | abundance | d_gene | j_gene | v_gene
TGTGCCAGCAGCAATTCCAGGGAGCAGTACTTC | CASSNSREQYF | once | . | TRBJ2-7 | TRBV7-2
TGTGCCAGCTCACCAGACATAGTTCTGAGTTCACCCCTCCACTTT | CASSPDIVLSSPLHF | . | . | TRBJ1-6 | TRBV18
TGCGCCAGCAGCCAAGATTCAGGGGGCAACGAGCAGTACTTC | CASSQDSGGNEQYF | . | TRBD1 | TRBJ2-7 | TRBV4-3
TGTGCCAGCAGCCCGACCATCGGACAGACCTACGAGCAGTACTTC | CASSPTIGQTYEQYF | . | . | TRBJ2-7 | TRBV28
TGTTCCAGCAGACTGCAGGGGGCCGGTAATGAGCAGTTCTTC | CSSRLQGAGNEQFF | . | TRBD1 | TRBJ2-1 | TRBV7-9
TGTGCCAGCAGCTTGGCTAGTTTCCACGAGCAGTACTTC | CASSLASFHEQYF | . | . | TRBJ2-7 | TRBV5-4
TGTGCCAGCAGTTTCCCAGCGGGTAAGATGAATGAGCAGTTCTTC | CASSFPAGKMNEQFF | . | . | TRBJ2-1 | TRBV6-6
TGTGCCAGCAGACGGGACAGGGGGGAGACAGATACGCAGTATTTT | CASRRDRGETDTQYF | . | TRBD1 | TRBJ2-3 | TRBV9
TGCGCCAGCAGCCAAGACCTTGGGACAGGCAACTACGAGCAGTACTTC | CASSQDLGTGNYEQYF | . | TRBD1 | TRBJ2-7 | TRBV4-3
TGCGCCAGCAGACCCGACAGCTACGAGCAGTACTTC | CASRPDSYEQYF | . | . | TRBJ2-7 | TRBV5-1
TGTGCCAGCAGCTTAGGGCAGGGTAACACTGAAGCTTTCTTT | CASSLGQGNTEAFF | few | . | TRBJ1-1 | TRBV7-2
TGTGCCAGCAGCCAAGATACAGATCAAGGTAGTAATGAGCAGTTCTTC | CASSQDTDQGSNEQFF | few | . | TRBJ2-1 | TRBV4-2
TGCGCCAGCAGCTTGGGGGGAGTCTTTGGGAGGGCCGAGGACAATGAGCAGTTCTTC | CASSLGGVFGRAEDNEQFF | once | TRBD2 | TRBJ2-1 | TRBV5-1
TGTGCCAGCACTGCGGGGGGCTCCTACGAGCAGTACTTC | CASTAGGSYEQYF | . | TRBD2 | TRBJ2-7 | TRBV5-5
TGTGCCAGCTCACCACCTCGCGGGACTAGCGGGAAGGATGAGGAAGAGACCCAGTACTTC | CASSPPRGTSGKDEEETQYF | once | TRBD2 | TRBJ2-5 | TRBV18
TGTGCCAGCAGGGGACAGGGGGGAAATCAGCCCCAGCATTTT | CASRGQGGNQPQHF | . | TRBD1 | TRBJ1-5 | TRBV6-5
TGCGCCAGCAGCCCCTCTCCGACAGGGATGAACACTGAAGCTTTCTTT | CASSPSPTGMNTEAFF | . | TRBD1 | TRBJ1-1 | TRBV4-3
TGCGCCAGCAGCCAAGAGCCTAGCGGACACACCGGGGAGCTGTTTTTT | CASSQEPSGHTGELFF | . | TRBD2 | TRBJ2-2 | TRBV4-3
TGTGCCAGCAGCCAGACTAGCGGGAGGTCCCTCGGGCAGTTCTTC | CASSQTSGRSLGQFF | few | TRBD2 | TRBJ2-1 | TRBV5-4
TGTGCCAGCAGTTTTACGGGACTCGACCTACAAGAGACCCAGTACTTC | CASSFTGLDLQETQYF | . | . | TRBJ2-5 | TRBV28
TGTGCCAGCAGCGTAGGACTAGCGGGGGGCCAAGAGACCCAGTACTTC | CASSVGLAGGQETQYF | . | TRBD2 | TRBJ2-5 | TRBV9
TGTGCCAGCAGTGATGAAGGGACAGGTAATTCACCCCTCCACTTT | CASSDEGTGNSPLHF | . | TRBD1 | TRBJ1-6 | TRBV2
TGTGCCAGCTCACTCCTAGCGGAAGGCTTGTATTTT | CASSLLAEGLYF | . | TRBD2 | TRBJ2-3 | TRBV18
TGCGCCAGCCGGACTAGCGGGGGAACAGATACGCAGTATTTT | CASRTSGGTDTQYF | . | TRBD2 | TRBJ2-3 | TRBV5-1
TGTGCCAGCAGTTTTAATGAGGGACTAGCGGGTTTAGCCAAAAACATTCAGTACTTC | CASSFNEGLAGLAKNIQYF | . | TRBD2 | TRBJ2-4 | TRBV28
TGTGCCAGCACCTCGCGCACCGGGACAAGCTCCTACGAGCAGTACTTC | CASTSRTGTSSYEQYF | . | . | TRBJ2-7 | TRBV7-9
TGTGCCTGGCACAGGGGGTTTAATGAAAAACTGTTTTTT | CAWHRGFNEKLFF | few | TRBD1 | TRBJ1-4 | TRBV30
TGTGCCAGCAGTCTCCTAGCGGGAAACGAGCAGTACTTC | CASSLLAGNEQYF | . | TRBD2 | TRBJ2-7 | TRBV28
TGTGCCAGCAGCCCCAACAGGGGGTACAATGAGCAGTTCTTC | CASSPNRGYNEQFF | . | TRBD1 | TRBJ2-1 | TRBV14
TGTGCTAGCAGCTTGGCTTTGGGACTCGAGCAGTACTTC | CASSLALGLEQYF | . | . | TRBJ2-7 | TRBV7-2
TGTGCCGCGGGACAGGGCACCTACGAGCAGTACTTC | CAAGQGTYEQYF | . | TRBD1 | TRBJ2-7 | TRBV6-1
TGTGCCAGCAAGCGTAAAGGCACTGCTGGGGAGACCCAGTACTTC | CASKRKGTAGETQYF | few | . | TRBJ2-5 | TRBV6-5
TGTGCCAGTAGTAGGGGACAGATACAGATAATGAACACTGAAGCTTTCTTT | CASSRGQIQIMNTEAFF | . | TRBD1 | TRBJ1-1 | TRBV19
TGTGCCAGTAGGGGTACCGGGACAGGGTCCTACGAGCAGTACTTC | CASRGTGTGSYEQYF | few | TRBD1 | TRBJ2-7 | TRBV19
TGTGCCAGCGGCCCGTTACAGGTGCCCGACTACGAGCAGTACTTC | CASGPLQVPDYEQYF | . | . | TRBJ2-7 | TRBV6-6
TGTGCCAGCATGACAGTAAACACTGAAGCTTTCTTT | CASMTVNTEAFF | . | . | TRBJ1-1 | TRBV28
TGTGCCTGGGGGGCATCCTGGTACCAAGAGACCCAGTACTTC | CAWGASWYQETQYF | . | . | TRBJ2-5 | TRBV30
TGTGCCATCAGTGAGGACAGGGGAGTTGAAGCTTTCTTT | CAISEDRGVEAFF | few | TRBD1 | TRBJ1-1 | TRBV10-3
TGCGCCAGCAGCCAAGAGAGGGACAGTGGCTACACCTTC | CASSQERDSGYTF | . | TRBD1 | TRBJ1-2 | TRBV4-3
TGTGCCAGCAGCGTAGGGGCGGGACTACCTGGAGGTGAGCAGTACTTC | CASSVGAGLPGGEQYF | few | TRBD2 | TRBJ2-7 | TRBV9
TGTGCCAGCAGCTCAGACAGGGGCGGTTCCTACAATGAGCAGTTCTTC | CASSSDRGGSYNEQFF | few | TRBD1 | TRBJ2-1 | TRBV7-2
TGTGCCAGCAGCAAGTCCAGGGGACACCTCTATGGCTACACCTTC | CASSKSRGHLYGYTF | few | . | TRBJ1-2 | TRBV21-1
TGCAGCGTTTCATTGTCGGGAATCGGCAATCAGCCCCAGCATTTT | CSVSLSGIGNQPQHF | . | . | TRBJ1-5 | TRBV29-1
TGTGCCAGCAGACAGACTAGCGGTAGGGCCTACGAGCAGTACTTC | CASRQTSGRAYEQYF | . | TRBD2 | TRBJ2-7 | TRBV6-6
TGTGCCAGCAGCGTGCGGGGGGCTGCCACTGAAGCTTTCTTT | CASSVRGAATEAFF | few | . | TRBJ1-1 | TRBV9
TGTGCCAGCAGTGAAGCTTTCGGACAGGGGCACTATGGCTACACCTTC | CASSEAFGQGHYGYTF | few | TRBD1 | TRBJ1-2 | TRBV6-1
TGTGCCAGCAGTTTAAGGTTCCCGGGACAACCGAACTCTGGAAACACCATATATTTT | CASSLRFPGQPNSGNTIYF | . | . | TRBJ1-3 | TRBV27
TGTGCCAGCAGTGAAGCGCTTCTAGCGGGAGGGCCGGGAGAGACCCAGTACTTC | CASSEALLAGGPGETQYF | few | TRBD2 | TRBJ2-5 | TRBV2
TGCAGCGTGGCTCAGGTTCTACAAGAGACCCAGTACTTC | CSVAQVLQETQYF | . | . | TRBJ2-5 | TRBV29-1
TGTGCCAGTAGTATTCGGGGGACGAACACCGGGGAGCTGTTTTTT | CASSIRGTNTGELFF | . | . | TRBJ2-2 | TRBV19
TGTGCCAGCACACCTACAGGGGGCAGGGGCACCGGGGAGCTGTTTTTT | CASTPTGGRGTGELFF | . | TRBD1 | TRBJ2-2 | TRBV27
TGTGCCAGCAGGGCAGGGGAACGGCCACCCCTCCACTTT | CASRAGERPPLHF | . | . | TRBJ1-6 | TRBV2
TGTGCCAGCAGTGAATACTTAGCGGGCACTGAGCAGTTCTTC | CASSEYLAGTEQFF | . | TRBD2 | TRBJ2-1 | TRBV25-1
TGTGCCAGCAGCTTTAGGACTAGCGGGAACTACGAGCAGTACTTC | CASSFRTSGNYEQYF | once | TRBD2 | TRBJ2-7 | TRBV7-9
TGTGCCAGTACCATCAGGGGACGGGACACTGAAGCTTTCTTT | CASTIRGRDTEAFF | . | . | TRBJ1-1 | TRBV19
TGTGCCAGCAGTTCAGGGCTGGGGGGCTACACCTTC | CASSSGLGGYTF | once | . | TRBJ1-2 | TRBV28
TGTGCCAGCAGTTCTTCTGAGGATGCCTATGGCTACACCTTC | CASSSSEDAYGYTF | . | . | TRBJ1-2 | TRBV27
TGTGCCAGCAGCCAGCGGACAGGGGATGACTATGGCTACACCTTC | CASSQRTGDDYGYTF | few | TRBD1 | TRBJ1-2 | TRBV5-5
TGTGCCACCAGCAGAGCCGGGACAGGGAAGTACGAGCAGTACTTC | CATSRAGTGKYEQYF | . | TRBD1 | TRBJ2-7 | TRBV15